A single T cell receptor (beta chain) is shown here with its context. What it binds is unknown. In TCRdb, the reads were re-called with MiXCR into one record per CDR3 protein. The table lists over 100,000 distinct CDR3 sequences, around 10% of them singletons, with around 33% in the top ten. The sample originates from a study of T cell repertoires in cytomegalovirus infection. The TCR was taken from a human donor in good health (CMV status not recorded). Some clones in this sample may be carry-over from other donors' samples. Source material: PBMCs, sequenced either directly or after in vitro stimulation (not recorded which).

CDR3 coding DNA: TGTGCCATCATGGAAGGAGGGGGGGGAAACACCATATATTTT. It codes for CAIMEGGGGNTIYF. The chain joins TRBV10-3 to TRBJ1-3; D might be TRBD1 (6 bases). Trimming removed 7 bases at V and 4 bases at J, with 14 bases between. The CDR3 runs to 14 residues. Germline CDR1 is ENHRY and CDR2 is SYGVKD.